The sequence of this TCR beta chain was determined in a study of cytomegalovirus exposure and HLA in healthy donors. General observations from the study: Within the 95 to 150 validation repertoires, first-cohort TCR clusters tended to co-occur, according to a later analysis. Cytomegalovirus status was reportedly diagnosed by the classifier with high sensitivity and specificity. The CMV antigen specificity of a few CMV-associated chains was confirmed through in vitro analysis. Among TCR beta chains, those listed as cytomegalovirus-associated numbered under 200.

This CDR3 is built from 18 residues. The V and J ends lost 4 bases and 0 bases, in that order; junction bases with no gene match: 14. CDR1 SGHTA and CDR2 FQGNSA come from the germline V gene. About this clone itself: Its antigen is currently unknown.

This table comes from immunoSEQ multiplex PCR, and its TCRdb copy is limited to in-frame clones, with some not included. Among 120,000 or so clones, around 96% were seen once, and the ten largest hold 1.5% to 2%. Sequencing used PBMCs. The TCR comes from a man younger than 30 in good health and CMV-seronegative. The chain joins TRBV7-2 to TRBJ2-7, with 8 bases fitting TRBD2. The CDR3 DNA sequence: TGTGCCAGCAGCTCCACCTGGATACTAGCGGAGGTCTCCTACGAGCAGTACTTC. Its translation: CASSSTWILAEVSYEQYF.